A selection of T cell receptor beta chains follows, all from one sample in a study of blood T cell repertoires in COVID-19. Only in-frame clones appear in the TCRdb table, and some are missing; sequencing was by immunoSEQ multiplex PCR. The repertoire includes 110,000 or so clones, more than 65% of them detected once, and under 2% sits in the top ten. Sequencing was carried out using peripheral blood. These receptors were obtained from a man aged 45 to 65 with acute or convalescent COVID-19. The CDR3 runs from the conserved cysteine through the conserved F or W. A D gene is named only where the DNA matches it firmly. For some rows the clone size is stated as once, few or many, or as a class when expanded; others skip it.

j_gene: TRBJ2-4; abundance: -; v_gene: TRBV5-1; d_gene: -; len: 16; CDR3nt: TGCGCCAGCAGCTTGGGGCAGGGTCAAGCCAAAAACATTCAGTACTTC; CDR3aa: CASSLGQGQAKNIQYF
j_gene: TRBJ1-5; abundance: -; v_gene: TRBV19; d_gene: -; len: 16; CDR3nt: TGTGCCAGTAGCATCAATAAACAGCCCCAGAATCAGCCCCAGCATTTT; CDR3aa: CASSINKQPQNQPQHF
j_gene: TRBJ1-1; abundance: -; v_gene: TRBV10-1; d_gene: TRBD1; len: 12; CDR3nt: TGCGCCAGCAGTCGGACAGGAGGTGAAGCTTTCTTT; CDR3aa: CASSRTGGEAFF
j_gene: TRBJ2-3; abundance: few; v_gene: TRBV5-1; d_gene: -; len: 16; CDR3nt: TGCGCCAGCAGCTGGGGGACATCTCCCAGCACAGATACGCAGTATTTT; CDR3aa: CASSWGTSPSTDTQYF
j_gene: TRBJ1-5; abundance: -; v_gene: TRBV18; d_gene: -; len: 13; CDR3nt: TGTGCCAGCGCGGGGGAGAGCAATCAGCCCCAGCATTTT; CDR3aa: CASAGESNQPQHF
j_gene: TRBJ1-3; abundance: few; v_gene: TRBV6-2/TRBV6-3; d_gene: TRBD1; len: 14; CDR3nt: TGTGCCAGCAGTTACGGGACAGATGGAAACACCATATATTTT; CDR3aa: CASSYGTDGNTIYF
j_gene: TRBJ2-3; abundance: -; v_gene: TRBV5-1; d_gene: TRBD2; len: 17; CDR3nt: TGCGCCAGCAGCGCTACGGGGACTAGCGGGGGGCCGGATACGCAGTATTTT; CDR3aa: CASSATGTSGGPDTQYF
j_gene: TRBJ1-5; abundance: -; v_gene: TRBV7-2; d_gene: -; len: 15; CDR3nt: TGTGCCAGCAGCTGGGACATCTCGAGCAATCAGCCCCAGCATTTT; CDR3aa: CASSWDISSNQPQHF
j_gene: TRBJ2-2; abundance: once; v_gene: TRBV19; d_gene: TRBD1; len: 16; CDR3nt: TGTGCCAGTAGTATCGGGACAGGGGGCAGAACCGGGGAGCTGTTTTTT; CDR3aa: CASSIGTGGRTGELFF
j_gene: TRBJ2-5; abundance: -; v_gene: TRBV12-5; d_gene: TRBD2; len: 17; CDR3nt: TGTGCTAGTGGTTTGGGACTAGCGGGGGCCCACCAAGAGACCCAGTACTTC; CDR3aa: CASGLGLAGAHQETQYF
j_gene: TRBJ1-3; abundance: -; v_gene: TRBV19; d_gene: TRBD1; len: 16; CDR3nt: TGTGCCAGTAGTATTGGGCAGGGGGCGGCTGGAAACACCATATATTTT; CDR3aa: CASSIGQGAAGNTIYF
j_gene: TRBJ1-2; abundance: -; v_gene: TRBV3-1/TRBV3-2; d_gene: -; len: 16; CDR3nt: TGTGCCAGCAGCCAAGATTGGTCAGGGATCATCTCTGGCTACACCTTC; CDR3aa: CASSQDWSGIISGYTF
j_gene: TRBJ2-3; abundance: -; v_gene: TRBV6-2/TRBV6-3; d_gene: -; len: 14; CDR3nt: TGTGCCAGCAGTTACTGGTCTAACACAGATACGCAGTATTTT; CDR3aa: CASSYWSNTDTQYF
j_gene: TRBJ1-2; abundance: -; v_gene: TRBV5-6; d_gene: -; len: 13; CDR3nt: TGTGCCAGCAGCCCCGGGGGGCAAAATGGCTACACCTTC; CDR3aa: CASSPGGQNGYTF
j_gene: TRBJ1-1; abundance: -; v_gene: TRBV4-1; d_gene: -; len: 16; CDR3nt: TGCGCCAGCAGGCGGGCCGAGTACACCCCCGAGGGTGAAGCTTTCTTT; CDR3aa: CASRRAEYTPEGEAFF
j_gene: TRBJ1-3; abundance: -; v_gene: TRBV28; d_gene: -; len: 14; CDR3nt: TGTGCCAGCAGTGCGACAGTTACTGGAAACACCATATATTTT; CDR3aa: CASSATVTGNTIYF
j_gene: TRBJ1-1; abundance: -; v_gene: TRBV5-5; d_gene: -; len: 13; CDR3nt: TGTGCCAGCAGGACGGACTTGAACACTGAAGCTTTCTTT; CDR3aa: CASRTDLNTEAFF
j_gene: TRBJ1-3; abundance: -; v_gene: TRBV6-6; d_gene: TRBD1; len: 16; CDR3nt: TGTGCCAGCAGTTCCAGACAGGGAAGTCTCGGAAACACCATATATTTT; CDR3aa: CASSSRQGSLGNTIYF
j_gene: TRBJ1-4; abundance: -; v_gene: TRBV5-1; d_gene: -; len: 14; CDR3nt: TGCGCCAGCAGCTTGTCCACAGCAGGTGAAAAACTGTTTTTT; CDR3aa: CASSLSTAGEKLFF
j_gene: TRBJ1-1; abundance: few; v_gene: TRBV7-3; d_gene: -; len: 13; CDR3nt: TGTGCCAGCAGCCAACAGGAGGGGACTGAAGCTTTCTTT; CDR3aa: CASSQQEGTEAFF
j_gene: TRBJ2-2; abundance: few; v_gene: TRBV13; d_gene: -; len: 14; CDR3nt: TGTGCCAGCAGCTTCTGGGCAGGCACCGGGGAGCTGTTTTTT; CDR3aa: CASSFWAGTGELFF
j_gene: TRBJ2-2; abundance: -; v_gene: TRBV3-1/TRBV3-2; d_gene: -; len: 14; CDR3nt: TGTGCCAGCAGCCACGGCAGGGCGACCGGGGAGCTGTTTTTT; CDR3aa: CASSHGRATGELFF
j_gene: TRBJ2-1; abundance: -; v_gene: TRBV5-1; d_gene: -; len: 15; CDR3nt: TGCGCCAGCAGCTACTGGAGGGGAGTGGCGAATGAGCAGTTCTTC; CDR3aa: CASSYWRGVANEQFF
j_gene: TRBJ1-2; abundance: -; v_gene: TRBV6-5; d_gene: TRBD1; len: 12; CDR3nt: TGTGCCTCCGGGACAGAGCTCTATGGCTACACCTTC; CDR3aa: CASGTELYGYTF
j_gene: TRBJ2-2; abundance: once; v_gene: TRBV9; d_gene: -; len: 13; CDR3nt: TGTGCCAGCAGCGTACAGGGGACCGGGGAGCTGTTTTTT; CDR3aa: CASSVQGTGELFF
j_gene: TRBJ1-6; abundance: -; v_gene: TRBV15; d_gene: -; len: 14; CDR3nt: TGTGCCACCAGCCGACGACAGAGGAATTCACCCCTCCACTTT; CDR3aa: CATSRRQRNSPLHF
j_gene: TRBJ2-1; abundance: -; v_gene: TRBV5-1; d_gene: TRBD1; len: 15; CDR3nt: TGCGCCAGCAGCTTGGCCCAGGGGGCCTACAATGAGCAGTTCTTC; CDR3aa: CASSLAQGAYNEQFF
j_gene: TRBJ2-7; abundance: -; v_gene: TRBV5-6; d_gene: -; len: 13; CDR3nt: TGTGCCAGCAGCTTGTTCATTTCCTACGAGCAGTACTTC; CDR3aa: CASSLFISYEQYF
j_gene: TRBJ2-1; abundance: -; v_gene: TRBV11-2; d_gene: TRBD2; len: 15; CDR3nt: TGTGCCAGCAGCTTACGGACTAGCGGTCCGGGGGAGCAGTTCTTC; CDR3aa: CASSLRTSGPGEQFF
j_gene: TRBJ2-5; abundance: few; v_gene: TRBV7-3; d_gene: -; len: 15; CDR3nt: TGTGCCAGCAGCCCAGGGCAGGGCGGAGCAGAGACCCAGTACTTC; CDR3aa: CASSPGQGGAETQYF
j_gene: TRBJ1-5; abundance: -; v_gene: TRBV19; d_gene: TRBD1; len: 16; CDR3nt: TGTGCCAGTATGGACAGGTTGATGGGGCGCAATCAGCCCCAGCATTTT; CDR3aa: CASMDRLMGRNQPQHF
j_gene: TRBJ2-1; abundance: -; v_gene: TRBV28; d_gene: TRBD2; len: 16; CDR3nt: TGTGCCAGCAGTACCCGGGCGGGGGGGACCTACAATGAGCAGTTCTTC; CDR3aa: CASSTRAGGTYNEQFF
j_gene: TRBJ2-7; abundance: -; v_gene: TRBV11-2; d_gene: TRBD2; len: 17; CDR3nt: TGTGCCAGCAGCTTCCGGGGGGGCCAGGAGGACTTCGGCGAGCAGTACTTC; CDR3aa: CASSFRGGQEDFGEQYF
j_gene: TRBJ1-5; abundance: once; v_gene: TRBV7-9; d_gene: TRBD1; len: 15; CDR3nt: TGTGCCAGCAGCCGCACCGGGACAGATAATCAGCCCCAGCATTTT; CDR3aa: CASSRTGTDNQPQHF
j_gene: TRBJ1-5; abundance: -; v_gene: TRBV5-1; d_gene: -; len: 14; CDR3nt: TGCGCCAGCAGCCTGCGCCTTAGCAATCAGCCCCAGCATTTT; CDR3aa: CASSLRLSNQPQHF
j_gene: TRBJ2-6; abundance: -; v_gene: TRBV2; d_gene: -; len: 16; CDR3nt: TGTGCCAGCAGTGACAGGGACTCTCCTGGGGCCAACGTCCTGACTTTC; CDR3aa: CASSDRDSPGANVLTF